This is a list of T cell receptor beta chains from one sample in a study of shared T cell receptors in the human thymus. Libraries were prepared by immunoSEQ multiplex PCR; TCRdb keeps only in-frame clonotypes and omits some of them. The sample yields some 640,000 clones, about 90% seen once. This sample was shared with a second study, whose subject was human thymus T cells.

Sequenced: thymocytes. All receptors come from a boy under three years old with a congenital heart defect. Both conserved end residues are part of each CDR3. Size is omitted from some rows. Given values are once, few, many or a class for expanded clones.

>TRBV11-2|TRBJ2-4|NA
CASSSQCSGFGKNIQYF
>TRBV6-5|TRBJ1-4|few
CASNPGQNRNEKLFF
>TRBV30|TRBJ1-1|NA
CAWSITGLEAFF
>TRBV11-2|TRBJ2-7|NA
CASSSTGGYYEQYF
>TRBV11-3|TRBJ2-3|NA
CASSQTGTLSTDTQYF
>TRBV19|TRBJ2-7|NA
CASSLTGTLSYEQYF
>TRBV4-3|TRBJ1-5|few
CASSQDRGVQPQHF
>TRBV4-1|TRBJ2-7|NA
CASSQGSGRGSYEQYF
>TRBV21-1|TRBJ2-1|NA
CASRSDRVVYNEQFF
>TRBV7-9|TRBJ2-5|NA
CASSLLTSGEETQYF
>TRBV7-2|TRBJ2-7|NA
CASRRTVNSYEQYF
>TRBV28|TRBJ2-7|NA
CASSFGSAAEPYEQYF
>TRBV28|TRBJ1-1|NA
CASHGQGPEAFF
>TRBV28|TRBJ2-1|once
CASSTQVNEQFF
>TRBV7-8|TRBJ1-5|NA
CASSDRDRAGYDNQPQHF
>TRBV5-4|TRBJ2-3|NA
CASSEGTSGGANTDTQYF
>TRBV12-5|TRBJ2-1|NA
CASGLDTLAGTYNEQFF
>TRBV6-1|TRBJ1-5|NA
CASRDSSLRQPQHF
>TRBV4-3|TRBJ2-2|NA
CASSQDGGSRVGELFF
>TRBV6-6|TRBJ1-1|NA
CASRDRMNTEAFF
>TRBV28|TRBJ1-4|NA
CASSLWDRGREKLFF
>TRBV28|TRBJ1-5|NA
CASRPHRVRQPQHF
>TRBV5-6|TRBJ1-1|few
CASSPGSGQGARTEAFF
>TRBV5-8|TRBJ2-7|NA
CASRGTDLVYEQYF
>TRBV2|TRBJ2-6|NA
CASSPPPSSGANVLTF
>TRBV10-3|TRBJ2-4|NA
CAIGNYPKNIQYF
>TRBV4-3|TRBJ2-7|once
CASSQGAAGHSYEQYF
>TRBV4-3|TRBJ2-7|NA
CASSQSTGVSYEQYF
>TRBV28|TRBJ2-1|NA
CASSLPPSGNEQFF
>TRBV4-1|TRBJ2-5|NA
CASSQRWDTTQETQYF
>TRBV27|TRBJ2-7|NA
CASSPSPRGQNYEQYF
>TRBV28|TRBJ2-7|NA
CASSLRFTRAYEQYF
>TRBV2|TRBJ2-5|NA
CASSGSLISWETQYF
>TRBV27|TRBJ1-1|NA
CASSRQGDTEAFF
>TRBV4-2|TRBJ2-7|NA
CASSQVGPMGTYEQYF
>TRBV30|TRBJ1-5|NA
CAWSARDRGHQPQHF
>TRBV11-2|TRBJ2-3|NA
CASSLGLAGEGTDTQYF